This T cell receptor beta chain was profiled in a study of Graves' ophthalmopathy and Graves' hyperthyroidism. Researchers took RNA transcripts and amplified TCR beta CDR3 regions from them. The library came from an HTBI-primed first-round RT-PCR and a second-round multiplex PCR. MiXCR was run by TCRdb on the multiplex PCR reads, yielding one entry per CDR3 protein. The sample has hundreds of thousands of distinct CDR3 sequences; about 38% are singletons. This clonotype was observed a few times. The CDR3 is made up of 13 amino acids. V was trimmed by 4 bases and J by 6 bases, leaving 13 bases between them.

The chain carries TRBV12-3 or TRBV12-4 and TRBJ2-7, with unresolved D. The TCR comes from an adult man with Graves' ophthalmopathy. Specimen: peripheral blood. CDR3 sequence (DNA): TGTGCCAGCAGTTCCTTATCGGCAGCCGAGCAGTACTTC. Translated: CASSSLSAAEQYF.